The subject of this entry is one T cell receptor (beta chain). With 3 bases clipped from V and 3 bases from J, the junction kept 8 bases outside the gene matches. The germline CDR1 and CDR2 sequences are LGHDT and YNNKEL (reference sequence). CDR3 length: 16 residues. The authors' processing: From reference gene primer amplification, estimates of nucleated cell counts were derived. TCRdb's copy holds only in-frame clones and misses some; the assay was immunoSEQ multiplex PCR. The DNA was the basis for D and trimming; V, J and clone size are from that table. The profile shows about 110,000 clones, 86% of them singletons. These data come from a study of blood T cell repertoires in COVID-19.

Sequenced sample: peripheral blood. The source is a man aged 35 to 55 with acute or convalescent COVID-19. This rearrangement joins TRBV3-1 (or the pseudogene TRBV3-2) to TRBJ1-1; TRBD1 agrees at 9 bases. CDR3 in amino acids: CASSQENRGLDTEAFF. The CDR3 region has the DNA TGTGCCAGCAGCCAGGAAAACAGGGGGCTGGACACTGAAGCTTTCTTT.